The 9 T cell receptor beta chains reported below all come from one sample, sequenced in a study of blood T cell repertoires in COVID-19. Method: immunoSEQ multiplex PCR; TCRdb's copy keeps in-frame clones and lacks some. This table has just over 250,000 clones, around nine tenths appearing once. Sequenced material: peripheral blood. The source is a woman in her 70s with COVID-19, enrolled during active disease.

This clone was seen more than once but under ten times. This chain connects TRBV7-3 to TRBJ2-2, with TRBD1 matching over 8 bases. Germline CDR1 SGHTA, CDR2 FQGTGA. CDR3 length: 16 residues. The V segment lost 5 bases and the J segment 4 bases; nucleotides outside the gene matches: 9. CDR3 residues: CASSPRTGMTTGELFF. The CDR3 nucleotides are TGTGCCAGCAGCCCTAGGACAGGGATGACCACCGGGGAGCTGTTTTTT.

The chain employs TRBV5-6 and TRBJ2-1; maybe TRBD1 (6 bases). The CDR3 length is 13 residues. The ends were cut back, 3 bases at V and 5 bases at J, with 9 bases in the middle. CDR1 is SGHDT and CDR2 is YYEEEE in the germline V gene. CDR3 DNA: TGTGCCAGCAGCTCGACAGGTCACAATGAGCAGTTCTTC. It codes for CASSSTGHNEQFF.

This clone was recorded only once. The sample has other DNA sequences that encode this CDR3 too. The chain has TRBV9 and TRBJ2-3; D gene unclear. There are 16 residues in the CDR3. Between the trimmed V and J ends, which lost 0 bases and 0 bases, there was a span of 11 bases. The germline V gene encodes CDR1 SGDLS and CDR2 YYNGEE. CDR3 loop: CASSVVGESSTDTQYF. CDR3 bases: TGTGCCAGCAGCGTAGTGGGCGAGTCTAGCACAGATACGCAGTATTTT.

The J gene is TRBJ1-2, the V gene TRBV5-4, with D unresolved. The V gene lost 0 bases and the J gene lost 1 base, with 10 bases spanning the gap. The CDR3 runs 15 residues. Germline loops: CDR1 SGHNT, CDR2 YYREEE (reference sequence). CDR3 in amino acids: CASSLVAGINYGYTF. The CDR3 DNA is TGTGCCAGCAGCTTGGTGGCGGGGATTAACTATGGCTACACCTTC. Based on the CDR3 plus reference TRBV5-4 and TRBJ1-2, the full variable domain is ETGVTQSPTHLIKTRGQQVTLRCSSQSGHNTVSWYQQALGQGPQFIFQYYREEENGRGNFPPRFSGLQFPNYSSELNVNALELDDSALYLCASSLVAGINYGYTFGSGTRLTVV.

The chain employs TRBV21-1 and TRBJ2-3; TRBD2 is the table's D call, not checked against the DNA. TRBV21-1 is a documented pseudogene. This CDR3 has 15 amino acids. CDR3 in DNA: TGTGCCAGCAGCAATCCAGCGGGAGGAACAGATACGCAGTATTTT. Amino acids: CASSNPAGGTDTQYF.

J is TRBJ2-7 and V is TRBV6-2 or TRBV6-3; 7 nucleotides agree with TRBD1. Germline CDR1 is MNHEY and CDR2 is SVGEGT. The CDR3 contains 17 residues. J gave up 3 bases and V 2 bases, and 13 bases lay outside the gene matches. CDR3 in amino acids: CASSYQLRDSRNYEQYF. The CDR3 DNA reads as TGTGCCAGCAGTTACCAACTCCGGGACAGTCGAAACTACGAGCAGTACTTC.

The chain has TRBV6-1 and TRBJ1-2, with no clear D. This CDR3 spans 14 amino acids. CDR1 is MNHNS, CDR2 SASEGT, per germline. Trimming left V 0 bases short and J 5 bases short, with 10 bases between. The CDR3, as DNA: TGTGCCAGCAGTGAAGCGGTAGCAACGTATGGCTACACCTTC. The encoded protein is CASSEAVATYGYTF.

The genes are TRBV19 and TRBJ1-1, with 9 bases that match TRBD1. The CDR3 totals 15 residues. After removal of 9 bases from V and 5 bases from J, the junction contained 13 bases not matched to a gene. Germline CDR1 is LNHDA and CDR2 is SQIVND (reference sequence). The CDR3 nucleotides are TGTGCCAGCGGGACAGGGCTACCTGCGTTGACTGAAGCTTTCTTT. Translating gives CASGTGLPALTEAFF.

CDR3 loop: CASSQDMAPAYNEQFF. The CDR3 nucleotides are TGTGCCAGCAGCCAAGATATGGCACCTGCTTACAATGAGCAGTTCTTC. V and J are TRBV3-1 (or the pseudogene TRBV3-2) and TRBJ2-1, with unresolved D. The CDR3 is made up of 16 amino acids. V gave up 0 bases and J gave up 4 bases, with 13 bases separating them. Germline assignment: CDR1 LGHDT and CDR2 YNNKEL (reference sequence).